What follows describes a single TCR beta chain. Its specificity is unknown. Primers included in the PCR were 60 Vbeta and 13 Jbeta primers. TCRdb's table, derived via immunoSEQ multiplex PCR, lists solely in-frame clones and lacks some. The table records around 150,000 clones, just under 80% of them present only once. This sample was included in a study of cytomegalovirus exposure and HLA in healthy donors. Study conclusions and caveats: Donors were assumed by presence/absence analyses to have roughly uniform sequencing depth.

V shed 2 bases and J 5 bases; nucleotides not matched to a gene: 9. This CDR3 region has 16 residues. Germline CDR1 reads SGHRS; CDR2 reads YFSETQ. The chain carries TRBV5-1 and TRBJ2-1; 8 nucleotides agree with TRBD2. The specimen sequenced was PBMCs. This clonotype was sampled from a woman aged 50 to 60 in good health and CMV-seronegative. CDR3 bases: TGCGCCAGCAGCTTATTAGCGGGGCGATCTAACAATGAGCAGTTCTTC. Translation gives CASSLLAGRSNNEQFF.